The clone carrying this T cell receptor beta chain showed up just a few times. Its matching antigen is unknown. These data belong to a study of T cells after yellow fever vaccination. Broader study findings: The secondary response peaked faster, at day 5 versus 15, but was weaker. Post-booster reappearance was seen for most primary-vaccination clones (around 97% CD4, 85% to 90% CD8). Abundant contaminating clonotypes from the bulk population could appear in FACS-sorted repertoires.

The V gene's germline CDR1 is SEHNR and CDR2 FQNEAQ (reference sequence). This CDR3 spans 15 amino acids. The V and J ends lost 5 bases and 4 bases, in that order; junction bases with no gene match: 10. TCRdb called the 5' RACE reads again in MiXCR, with one record for every CDR3 protein. Among some 600,000 distinct CDR3 sequences listed, roughly an eighth were seen once. The origin of this receptor is a young man who received the YFV17D yellow fever vaccine. Sequenced here: PBMCs, sampled on the day of the yellow fever booster vaccination. This sequence joins TRBV7-9 and TRBJ2-5; 7 positions match TRBD1. In nucleotides, the CDR3 is TGTGCCAGCAGCATAACGACAGGGAAGGGAGAGACCCAGTACTTC. Residues: CASSITTGKGETQYF.